Included here is one T cell receptor beta chain sequence, with context. Its antigen specificity is not known. No base quality information exists; no much larger clone differs at one position. In total, 630 or so healthy bone marrow donors made up the cohort. All cohort members were sampled while nominally healthy, although unrecorded immune exposures were likely present. The donor was CMV seropositive and belonged to the group of 250 to 300 seropositive cohort members. Every donor gave a peripheral blood sample, and the peripheral blood mononuclear cells from that sample were used for TCR beta sequencing. Genomic DNA extraction from the blood cell samples was performed with the Qiagen DNeasy Blood Extraction Kit. This record comes from a study of cytomegalovirus exposure and HLA in healthy donors (dated by TCRdb to 2016 to 2017). Regarding the study in general: An earlier analysis of several hundred of the donors reported approximately 260 Gb of sequence data and 117 million unique TCR beta sequences obtained from about 179 million T cells. Using immunosequencing, the study profiled T cell repertoires from 500 to 800 subjects and related those repertoires to cytomegalovirus serostatus. Along with the roughly 670-subject first cohort, a separate validation cohort of over a hundred different subjects was used. To decide whether each TCR beta V gene segment behaved as functional or pseudogenic, an earlier analysis of fewer than 750 of the donors relied on high-throughput TCR beta sequencing. An early release that covered about 640 HLA-typed donors contained 250 to 350 gigabases of sequencing data and around 85 million unique TCR sequences. Both class I and class II loci were covered by HLA typing, at four-digit resolution. High-throughput TCR immunosequencing, statistical association of individual TCRs with disease status, and machine learning were combined to predict cytomegalovirus infection status. To study patterns of TCR occurrence, a later analysis re-analyzed previously published TCR beta repertoires from around 660 donors and added high-resolution HLA genotyping. The genetic ancestry cluster associated with self-reported Caucasian donors included 81% of the roughly 400 genotyped donors. Across some 400 genotyped donors of the cohort, an average of approximately 240,000 unique TCR beta nucleotide sequences per donor were sequenced, and about a sixth of those sequences were non-productive. Every discovery cohort repertoire had been produced on one sequencing platform. Several DR-DQ haplotypes were handled as single units for association and clustering because linkage in the cohort was strong. A later genetic analysis took genome-wide SNP genotypes for 398 of the 666 donors and used that subset as a discovery cohort. The number of donors typed differed by locus, with roughly 620-630 for A, B, C, DRB1 and DQB1, roughly 520 for DQA1, about 610 for DPA1, and 450 to 480 for DPB1. The study was designed to test whether signatures of past pathogen exposure could be identified by cataloging public T cell receptors. Alongside the repertoire data, information on donor age, sex, ethnicity and CMV serostatus was compiled. In the later analysis, no new phenotypic data were used to find candidate immune exposures; instead, reliance was placed on TCR beta sequences and their occurrence across donors.

Library construction relied on the immunoSEQ multiplex PCR assay. The multiplex PCR relied on a mix of 60 forward primers for TCR Vbeta segments and 13 reverse primers for TCR Jbeta segments. The CDR3 region of rearranged TCR beta genes was amplified from genomic DNA by a multiplex PCR assay. The amplified TCR beta libraries were sequenced on the Illumina HiSeq System as 87-base-pair reads. As for the original processing: Across the 500 to 700 repertoires, a later analysis counted roughly 77 million unique TCR beta chains, roughly 11 million of which were shared by at least two donors. Raw reads were error-corrected and collapsed into unique sequences by a nearest-neighbor algorithm in which closely related sequences were merged to remove PCR and sequencing errors. V, D and J gene segments were assigned by aligning CDR3 sequences to IMGT reference sequences. For a sequence to be retained, a match of at least six nucleotides to both a V gene segment and a J gene segment was required. Rearrangements were classified as productive when the CDR3 lacked stop codons and remained in frame with V and J, and all other rearrangements were classified as non-productive. Following IMGT convention, CDR3 was defined as the stretch from the second conserved V-encoded cysteine to the conserved J-encoded phenylalanine. The earlier analysis of some 580 of the donors excluded any sequence lacking an unambiguous match to a single V gene segment. In an earlier analysis of around 600 of the donors, V segments were called functional above 56.7% productive rearrangements and were called segregating when the between-donor standard deviation exceeded 5%. A statistical classification framework was built to diagnose cytomegalovirus status from the catalog of TCR beta chain sequences. In a later analysis, TCR nucleotide sequences were compared against IMGT/GENE-DB human TR gene sequences so that V and J genes could be assigned. Using the TCRdist pipeline, a later analysis assigned CDR3 sequences along with most-parsimonious VDJ recombination scenarios. A later analysis defined each TCR beta chain by its CDR3 amino acid sequence plus V-gene family, and excluded reads lacking a unique V-gene family. As a way to deal with suspected cross-contamination and a sequencing artifact, a later analysis dropped 450 to 700 nucleotide sequences that were highly shared and had low generation probability. In a later analysis, a clonal expansion index for each public chain was calculated from normalized within-repertoire ranks of inferred template counts. A later analysis computed generation probabilities with a VDJ recombination model fitted to out-of-frame rearrangements, and checked the results against IGoR. In a later analysis, TCR-TCR, TCR-HLA and TCR-CMV co-occurrence was scored with hypergeometric tests, and a repertoire-size bias correction was applied to TCR pairs. To estimate false discovery rates, a later analysis permuted the HLA or CMV assignments 20 times. In a later analysis, co-occurring TCRs were grouped using DBSCAN, with TCRdist sequence similarity added in when clustering inside HLA-allele-positive subsets. Repertoires with fewer than 30,000 or more than 120,000 public chains were left out of co-occurrence clustering, as were a few repertoires with anomalous nucleotide sharing. The table was pulled from immuneACCESS by TCRdb, which kept in-frame rearrangements only. Such tables lose some clones; where checked, under half of the loss comes from unresolved V genes, and the rest has no known cause. That table gives V, J and clone size, and the DNA gave D and trimming. Here the sample has 70,000 to 85,000 clones; about two thirds occur a single time. Jointly, the top ten make up more than 5% of the sample.

The CDR3 numbers 12 residues from cysteine through phenylalanine. Just CDR3 DNA is preserved here, 36 bases in frame from base 1. The germline V gene (reference sequence) specifies MNHEY as CDR1 and SMNVEV as CDR2. V is cut by 8 bases and J by 7 bases, and the space between the germline ends is 12 bases. Findings and caveats that apply to the study as a whole: The classifier was reported to diagnose cytomegalovirus status with high specificity and sensitivity in both the original and validation cohorts. An association between a missense DCLRE1C variant and V-gene and J-gene trimming of TCR beta chains was found in a later genetic analysis and replicated in an independent cohort. Compared with equally common non-associated chains, HLA-associated TCR beta chains in a later analysis were more clonally expanded and had lower generation probabilities. Because HLA typing was missing for some donors at each locus, association tests included only the typed subset. Correlated functional status among segregating V segments might be attributable to linkage disequilibrium, but an unknown experimental factor could not be ruled out. A later analysis reported that several top co-occurrence clusters appeared linked to parvovirus B19, influenza, CMV and Epstein-Barr virus. While some public TCRs were present in many individuals, most TCR sequences turned up only very rarely across donors. The 87-base-pair reads could not distinguish some IMGT-functional V segments, including TRBV6-2 and TRBV6-3, so those segments were excluded. A group of highly shared sequence variants was considered likely to be a technical artifact of the sequencing pipeline. In this cohort, only TCR beta chains were sequenced, and detectable features were limited by the absence of alpha or paired-chain data. A later analysis found that TCR association rates varied across HLA loci, with DRB1 alleles showing the most associated TCRs and HLA-C alleles the fewest. In vitro tests confirmed that a few of the cytomegalovirus-associated TCR beta chains recognize cytomegalovirus antigens. It was suggested by the authors that the approach could potentially be generalized to other disease states and immunological phenotypes. In a later analysis, some 18,000 TCR beta sequences were associated with specific HLA alleles at a false discovery rate of 0.05. A further reported finding was that TCR beta sequences accurately predicted the HLA-A and HLA-B alleles for most subjects in the first cohort. Compared with the roughly 710-donor mean, donors in an Asian-associated ancestry cluster had fewer N-insertions in productive TCRs, according to a later genetic analysis. Sequencing depth was assumed to be roughly uniform across donors in the presence/absence analyses, though that assumption may not hold. Over 15 rarely observed V segments, including chromosome 9 orphons, were excluded from the earlier analysis of 550 to 700 of the donors because counts were too low. Strong co-occurrence of HLA alleles, especially DR and DQ, made assigning TCR associations to individual alleles difficult. In a later analysis, most CMV-associated TCR beta chains were found to appear HLA-restricted, with HLA associations seemingly driven largely by CMV exposure. An earlier analysis of roughly 570 of the donors showed that most TCR beta V segments appeared in productive rearrangements either about 87% or about 30% of the time, which broadly matched IMGT annotations. The study listed 150 to 200 TCR beta chains as associated with cytomegalovirus. CMV serostatus was the only immune exposure information available for the cohort.

Sequencing was performed on PBMCs. The TCR comes from a man aged 30-40 years in good health and CMV-seropositive. The rearranged chain carries TRBV27 and TRBJ2-1, with no reliable assignment of the D segment. CDR3 protein: CASSNSRNEQFF. The nucleotide sequence reads as follows: TGTGCCAGCTCGAACTCCCGGAATGAGCAGTTCTTC.